This T cell receptor (beta chain) was obtained from a study of a mutant IDH1 vaccine in newly diagnosed glioma. Whole-study context: Averaging roughly 40 years of age, treated patients were around 60% male and approximately 40% female.

Only a few counts were recorded for this clone. Its antigen remains unidentified. A read error may produce the germline difference seen at one junction end. This sample's time point: week 35, safety follow-up. Every vaccination contained 300 ug of the mutant IDH1 20-mer peptide and was paired with topical imiquimod. Patients in the study were vaccinated eight times, receiving shots in weeks 1, 3, 5, 7, 11, 15, 19 and 23. CDR1 and CDR2 (germline): SGHVS, FQNEAQ. This CDR3 has 13 residues. Produced via immunoSEQ multiplex PCR; TCRdb's table is partial and in-frame only. This table holds approximately 60,000 clones, 74% found once.

Source: PBMCs, taken from a glioma patient whose treatment included an IDH1 peptide vaccine. The clonotype comes from a man aged 45 to 65 with glioma. This chain connects TRBV7-8 to TRBJ2-7; 9 nucleotides align to TRBD1. This CDR3 reads CASRGTGSQVSYF. DNA of the CDR3: TGTGCCTCCAGGGGGACAGGGTCGCAAGTATCTTATTTC.